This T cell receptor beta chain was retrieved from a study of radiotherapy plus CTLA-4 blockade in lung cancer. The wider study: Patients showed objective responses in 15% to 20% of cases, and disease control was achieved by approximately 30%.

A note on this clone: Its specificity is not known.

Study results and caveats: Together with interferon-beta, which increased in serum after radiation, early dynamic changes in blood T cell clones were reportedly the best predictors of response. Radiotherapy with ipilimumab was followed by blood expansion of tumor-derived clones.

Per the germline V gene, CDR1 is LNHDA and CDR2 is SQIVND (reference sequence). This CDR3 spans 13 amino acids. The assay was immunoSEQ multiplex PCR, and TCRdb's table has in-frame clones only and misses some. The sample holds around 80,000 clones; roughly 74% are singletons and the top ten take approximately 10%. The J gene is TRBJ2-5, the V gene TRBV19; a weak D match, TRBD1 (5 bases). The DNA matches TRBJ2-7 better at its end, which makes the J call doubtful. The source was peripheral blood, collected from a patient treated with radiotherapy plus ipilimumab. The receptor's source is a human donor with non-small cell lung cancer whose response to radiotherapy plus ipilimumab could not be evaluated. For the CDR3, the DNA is TGTGCCAGTAGTATGGGGCAGACCAACGAGCAGTACTTC. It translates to CASSMGQTNEQYF.